This entry describes one T cell receptor beta chain. Its antigen is currently unknown. Two-round multiplex PCR amplified TCR beta CDR3 from genomic DNA. First-round PCR employed TRBV- and TRBJ-specific primers for each gene. One entry per CDR3 protein results from TCRdb running MiXCR on the multiplex PCR reads. The table lists more than 30,000 distinct CDR3 sequences, around 30% of them singletons. The data belong to a study of prognosis after radiotherapy for stage I lung cancer. Study in general: Medical inoperability applied to all of the non-small cell lung cancer patients.

Findings and limits, study-wide: There was a fall in unique TCR clone counts after stereotactic body radiation therapy, median 10,088 versus 6,861.

The V segment lost 6 bases and the J segment 7 bases; nucleotides outside the gene matches: 9. CDR3 length: 13 amino acids. CDR1 DFQATT and CDR2 SNEGSKA come from the germline V gene (reference sequence). The V gene is TRBV20-1, the J gene TRBJ2-7, with TRBD2 identical over 10 bases. This specimen was PBMCs, taken before or after stereotactic body radiation therapy (not recorded which). This receptor was identified in a donor over 45 with non-small cell lung cancer. CDR3 region: CSAALAGTGEQYF. The CDR3 region has the DNA TGCAGTGCAGCACTAGCGGGGACTGGAGAGCAGTACTTC.